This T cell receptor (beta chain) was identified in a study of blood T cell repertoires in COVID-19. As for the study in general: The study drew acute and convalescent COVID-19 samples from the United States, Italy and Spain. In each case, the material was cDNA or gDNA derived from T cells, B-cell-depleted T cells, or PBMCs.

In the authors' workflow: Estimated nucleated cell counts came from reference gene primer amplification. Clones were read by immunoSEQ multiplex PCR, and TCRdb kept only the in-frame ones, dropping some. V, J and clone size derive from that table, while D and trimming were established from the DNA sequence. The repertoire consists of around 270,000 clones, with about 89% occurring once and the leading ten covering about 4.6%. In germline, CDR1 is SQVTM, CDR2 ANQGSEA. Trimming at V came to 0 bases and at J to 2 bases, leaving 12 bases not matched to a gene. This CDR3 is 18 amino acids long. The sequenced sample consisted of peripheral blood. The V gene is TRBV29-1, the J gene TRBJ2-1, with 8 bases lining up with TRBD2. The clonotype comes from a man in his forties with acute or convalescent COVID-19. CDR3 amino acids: CSVEDIPGGGQTYNEQFF. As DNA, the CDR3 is TGCAGCGTTGAAGATATCCCGGGGGGGGGCCAAACCTACAATGAGCAGTTCTTC.